This section outlines one T cell receptor (beta chain) sequence together with its context. Its antigen is still unknown. The data were taken from a study of Tregs in tolerant kidney transplant recipients. Study-wide results and limits: In tolerant patients, donor-specific Tregs outgrew total Tregs, suggesting antigen-driven expansion. Some patients' samples used different primers over time, so nucleotide sequences weren't comparable. Tregs expanded with activated donor B cells seemed most donor-specific.

This CDR3 is built from 14 residues. V dropped 4 bases and J dropped 2 bases, with 12 bases sitting between them. Looked up from germline, CDR1 is SGHTS and CDR2 is YDEGEE. Using immunoSEQ multiplex PCR, the repertoire was profiled, and TCRdb retains in-frame clones only, with some absent. This sample carries about 50,000 clones, roughly 90% of them seen once, and the ten largest clones take 15% to 19%. Recipients received nonmyeloablative bone marrow transplants from related graft donors, with transient mixed chimerism. Unstimulated Tregs (CD4+CD25+CD127-) and CD4+CD25- non-Tregs were sorted from PBMCs.

The receptor was isolated from a human patient who received a combined kidney and bone marrow transplant. Some T cells may be graft donor cells. The starting material was CD8+ T cells from blood (PBMCs), obtained 12 months after the transplant. This chain joins TRBV5-8 and TRBJ1-2; possible D gene TRBD1, 5 bases. The CDR3 sequence: CASSVLGGNYGYTF. As DNA, the CDR3 is TGTGCCAGCAGCGTCCTGGGGGGGAACTATGGCTACACCTTC.